Listed here are 17 T cell receptor beta chains from one sample, sequenced in a study of blood T cell repertoires in COVID-19. Repertoires were generated with immunoSEQ multiplex PCR, while TCRdb's copy carries only in-frame clones and drops some. Seen here are hundreds of thousands of clones, roughly 90% observed once, and the top ten hold around 2.6%. Sample: PBMCs or T cells enriched from blood (not recorded which). These receptors came from a man aged 60 to 75 who had recovered from COVID-19.

This clone has more than one count but fewer than ten. The gene calls are TRBV5-6 and TRBJ1-2, with 8 bases lining up with TRBD1. J gave up 14 bases and V 2 bases, and 5 bases lay outside the gene matches. CDR1 is SGHDT, CDR2 YYEEEE, per germline. This CDR3 region has 11 residues. CDR3 in DNA: TGTGCCAGCAGCTTAGGACAGGGTTTAACCTTC. Residues: CASSLGQGLTF.

CDR3 nucleotides: TGTGCCAGTAGTACCGGGGGGGATCAGCCCCAGCATTTT. Protein sequence: CASSTGGDQPQHF. V usage is TRBV19 and J usage is TRBJ1-5; TRBD1 might be the D (5 bases). This CDR3 is 13 amino acids long. Trimming took off 4 bases at V and 5 bases at J, with 9 bases between the two ends. Germline V gene data show CDR1 as LNHDA and CDR2 as SQIVND (reference sequence).

The rearrangement uses TRBV20-1 and TRBJ1-5; no firm D call. The CDR3 has 14 amino acids. Trimming removed 3 bases at V and 4 bases at J, with 13 bases between. Germline V gives CDR1 DFQATT, CDR2 SNEGSKA (reference sequence). CDR3 DNA: TGCAGTGCTAGTCGGGGAATCGTTAATCAGCCCCAGCATTTT. This encodes CSASRGIVNQPQHF.

The genes are TRBV6-5 and TRBJ1-1; D may be TRBD1 (6 bases). The CDR3 is 14 amino acids. Deletions cut 4 bases from V and 3 bases from J, with 12 bases between. Germline values: CDR1 MNHEY, CDR2 SVGAGI. CDR3 loop: CASSFGEGDTEAFF. The CDR3 region has the DNA TGTGCCAGCAGTTTTGGGGAGGGGGACACTGAAGCTTTCTTT.

V gene TRBV10-3 combines with J gene TRBJ2-1; D possibly corresponds to TRBD2 (6 bases). This CDR3 comprises 13 residues. Trimming removed 9 bases from V and 5 bases from J, with 14 bases in between. Germline-derived CDR1 and CDR2 are ENHRY and SYGVKD. CDR3 amino acids: CAMGTQDNNEQFF. In DNA, the CDR3 is TGTGCCATGGGGACTCAAGATAACAATGAGCAGTTCTTC.

This rearrangement joins TRBV5-1 to TRBJ1-1; D is possibly TRBD1 (6 bases). The CDR3 length is 14 residues. Germline V lookup: CDR1 SGHRS, CDR2 YFSETQ. V lost 4 bases to trimming and J lost 4 bases, with 14 bases between them. The CDR3: CASSMNRDRTEAFF. The DNA of the CDR3 is TGCGCCAGCAGCATGAACAGGGACCGCACTGAAGCTTTCTTT.

This chain connects TRBV4-3 to TRBJ1-4, with a weak D call TRBD1 (6 bases). CDR3 length: 15 residues. V lost 0 bases to trimming and J lost 6 bases, with 11 bases between them. Germline CDR1 and CDR2: LGHNA and YSLEER. CDR3 nucleotide sequence: TGCGCCAGCAGCCAAGACGACAGGCTCGATGAAAAACTGTTTTTT. Its translation: CASSQDDRLDEKLFF.

The chain couples TRBV19 to TRBJ1-2, with D possibly being TRBD1 (5 bases). This CDR3 spans 13 amino acids. The V gene lost 3 bases and the J gene lost 7 bases, with 12 bases spanning the gap. Per germline, CDR1 LNHDA and CDR2 SQIVND (reference sequence). The CDR3 DNA reads as TGTGCCAGTAGTATTCAGGGTTCCGGTGGCTACACCTTC. This encodes CASSIQGSGGYTF.

The chain carries TRBV6-2 or TRBV6-3 and TRBJ2-1, with TRBD1 matching 7 bases. V gave up 2 bases and J gave up 2 bases; unmatched junction bases: 3. There are 15 residues in the CDR3. Germline V gene sequence: CDR1 MNHEY, CDR2 SVGEGT. This CDR3 is CASSYGQGAYNEQFF. For the CDR3, the DNA is TGTGCCAGCAGTTACGGTCAGGGGGCCTACAATGAGCAGTTCTTC.

The chain joins TRBV28 to TRBJ1-1, with D unresolved. Germline V lookup: CDR1 MDHEN, CDR2 SYDVKM. This CDR3 has 12 amino acids. With 2 bases removed from V and 11 bases from J, the gap between germline ends came to 12 bases. CDR3 residues: CASSLVSYGAFF. DNA for the CDR3: TGTGCCAGCAGTTTAGTATCCTACGGGGCTTTCTTT.

This sequence joins TRBV4-2 and TRBJ2-1; 8 nucleotides line up with TRBD2. Looked up from germline, CDR1 is LGHNA and CDR2 is YNFKEQ. The CDR3 is 15 amino acids. The V gene end was trimmed by 5 bases and the J gene end by 3 bases; junction bases not matched to a gene: 6. DNA for the CDR3: TGTGCCAGCAGCGACGGGGGGGCCCTCTACAATGAGCAGTTCTTC. Translation: CASSDGGALYNEQFF.

The chain has TRBV15 and TRBJ2-5; 11 bases fit TRBD2. The V gene end was trimmed by 5 bases and the J gene end by 4 bases; junction bases not matched to a gene: 6. The CDR3 spans 15 residues. In germline, CDR1 is LNHNV, CDR2 YYDKDF (reference sequence). The CDR3 sequence is CATSGRLAGRETQYF. DNA of the CDR3: TGTGCCACCAGCGGGAGACTAGCGGGGAGAGAGACCCAGTACTTC. The variable domain in full, with the rest retrieved from reference TRBV15 and TRBJ2-5, is DAMVIQNPRYQVTQFGKPVTLSCSQTLNHNVMYWYQQKSSQAPKLLFHYYDKDFNNEADTPDNFQSRRPNTSFCFLDIRSPGLGDTAMYLCATSGRLAGRETQYFGPGTRLLVL.

The J gene is TRBJ1-1, the V gene TRBV6-5, with 7 nucleotides matching TRBD1. From germline, CDR1 is MNHEY and CDR2 SVGAGI. V was clipped by 6 bases and J by 2 bases; unmatched bases: 6. The CDR3 consists of 14 residues. CDR3 DNA sequence: TGTGCCAGCAGGGCCGGGACAGTCAACACTGAAGCTTTCTTT. Translation: CASRAGTVNTEAFF.

In its sample, this clone was seen once. The CDR3 loop is CASTPGWGLTYEQYF. The DNA for the CDR3 is TGTGCCAGCACCCCCGGGTGGGGGCTCACCTACGAGCAGTACTTC. The rearrangement links TRBV9 to TRBJ2-7; perhaps TRBD1 as D (6 bases). Per the germline V gene, CDR1 is SGDLS and CDR2 is YYNGEE. This CDR3 contains 15 residues. Trimming took off 6 bases at V and 2 bases at J, with 18 bases between the two ends.

This clone has more than one count but fewer than ten. V and J are TRBV4-2 and TRBJ2-1; D gene uncertain. The germline gives CDR1 LGHNA, CDR2 YNFKEQ. The length of the CDR3 is 14 residues. The V end was cut by 0 bases, the J end by 8 bases, with 11 bases between. The CDR3 spells CASSQEQHLHEQFF. The CDR3, as DNA: TGTGCCAGCAGCCAAGAACAACACCTCCATGAGCAGTTCTTC.

V usage is TRBV12-2 and J usage is TRBJ2-7; no check of the table's D call, TRBD2, against the DNA was made. TRBV12-2 represents a pseudogene. The CDR3 runs 16 residues. CDR3 in DNA: TGTGCAAGTCGCTCAAAGGCCGGGTCTAGCTCTTACGAGCAGTACTTC. Its translation: CASRSKAGSSSYEQYF.

V usage is TRBV12-5 and J usage is TRBJ1-4; no definite D call. The length of the CDR3 is 12 residues. V was shortened by 3 bases and J by 8 bases, with 7 bases between the two germline ends. CDR1 is LGHNT and CDR2 is FRNRAP in the germline V gene. The CDR3 DNA reads TGTGCTAGTGGTTTCTTCCCCGAAAAACTGTTTTTT. The encoded protein is CASGFFPEKLFF. The variable domain in full, completed from reference TRBV12-5 and TRBJ1-4, reads DARVTQTPRHKVTEMGQEVTMRCQPILGHNTVFWYRQTMMQGLELLAYFRNRAPLDDSGMPKDRFSAEMPDATLATLKIQPSEPRDSAVYFCASGFFPEKLFFGSGTQLSVL.